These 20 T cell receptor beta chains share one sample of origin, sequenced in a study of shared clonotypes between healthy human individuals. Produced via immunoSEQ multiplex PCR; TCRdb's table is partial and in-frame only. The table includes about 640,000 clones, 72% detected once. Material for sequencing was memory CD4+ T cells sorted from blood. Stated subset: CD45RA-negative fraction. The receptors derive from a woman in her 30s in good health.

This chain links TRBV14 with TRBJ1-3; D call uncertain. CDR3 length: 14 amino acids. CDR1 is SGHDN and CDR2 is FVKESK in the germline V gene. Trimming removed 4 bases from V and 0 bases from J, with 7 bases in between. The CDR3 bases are TGTGCCAGCAGCCCACAATCCTCTGGAAACACCATATATTTT. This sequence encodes CASSPQSSGNTIYF.

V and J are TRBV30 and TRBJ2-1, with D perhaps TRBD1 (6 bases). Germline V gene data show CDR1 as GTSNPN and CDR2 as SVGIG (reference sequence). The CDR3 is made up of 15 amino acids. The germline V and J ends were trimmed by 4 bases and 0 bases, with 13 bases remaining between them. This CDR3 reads CAWMSGQSSYNEQFF. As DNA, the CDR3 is TGTGCCTGGATGTCTGGACAGAGCTCCTACAATGAGCAGTTCTTC.

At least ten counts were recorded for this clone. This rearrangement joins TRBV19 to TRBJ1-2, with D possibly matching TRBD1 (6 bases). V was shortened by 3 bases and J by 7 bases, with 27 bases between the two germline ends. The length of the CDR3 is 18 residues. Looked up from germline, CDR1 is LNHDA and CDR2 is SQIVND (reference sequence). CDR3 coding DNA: TGTGCCAGTAGTATTGGGGCCGGGACACCGAGGCCTCCGGGTGGCTACACCTTC. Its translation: CASSIGAGTPRPPGGYTF.

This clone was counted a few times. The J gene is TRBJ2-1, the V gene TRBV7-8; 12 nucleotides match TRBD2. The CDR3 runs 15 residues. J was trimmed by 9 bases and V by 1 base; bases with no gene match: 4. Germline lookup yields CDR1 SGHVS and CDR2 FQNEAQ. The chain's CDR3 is CASSLVLAGGIEQFF. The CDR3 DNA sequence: TGTGCCAGCAGCTTAGTCCTAGCGGGAGGGATTGAGCAGTTCTTC.

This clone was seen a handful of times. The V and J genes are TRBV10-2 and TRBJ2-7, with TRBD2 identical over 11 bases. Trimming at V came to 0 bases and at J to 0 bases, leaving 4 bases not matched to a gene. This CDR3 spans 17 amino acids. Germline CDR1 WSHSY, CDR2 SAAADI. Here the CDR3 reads CASSESRLAGYSYEQYF. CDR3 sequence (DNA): TGCGCCAGCAGTGAGTCGAGACTAGCGGGGTACTCCTACGAGCAGTACTTC.

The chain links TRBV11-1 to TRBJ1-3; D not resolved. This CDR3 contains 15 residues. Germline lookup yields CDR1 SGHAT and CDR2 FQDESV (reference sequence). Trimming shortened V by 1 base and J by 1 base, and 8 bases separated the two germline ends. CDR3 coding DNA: TGTGCCAGCAGCTTAGGTAGAGGTTCTGGAAACACCATATATTTT. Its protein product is CASSLGRGSGNTIYF.

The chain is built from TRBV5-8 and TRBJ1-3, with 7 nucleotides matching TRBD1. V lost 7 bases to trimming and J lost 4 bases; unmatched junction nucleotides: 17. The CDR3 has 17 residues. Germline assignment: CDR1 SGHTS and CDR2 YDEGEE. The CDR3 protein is CASGPGQQLNLGNTIYF. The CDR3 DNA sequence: TGTGCCAGCGGGCCGGGACAGCAACTGAATCTGGGAAACACCATATATTTT.

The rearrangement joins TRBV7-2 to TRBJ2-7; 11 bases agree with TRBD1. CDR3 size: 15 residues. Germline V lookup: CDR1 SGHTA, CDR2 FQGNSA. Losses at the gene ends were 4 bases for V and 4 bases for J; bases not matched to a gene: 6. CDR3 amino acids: CASSSGQGGRYEQYF. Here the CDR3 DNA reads TGTGCCAGCAGCTCGGGACAGGGGGGTCGGTACGAGCAGTACTTC.

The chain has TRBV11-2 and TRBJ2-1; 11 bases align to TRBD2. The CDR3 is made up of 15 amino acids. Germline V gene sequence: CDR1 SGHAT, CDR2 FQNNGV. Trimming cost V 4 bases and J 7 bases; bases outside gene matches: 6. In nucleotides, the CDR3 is TGTGCCAGCAGCTCACTAGCGGGAGTGTCTAATGAGCAGTTCTTC. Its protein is CASSSLAGVSNEQFF.

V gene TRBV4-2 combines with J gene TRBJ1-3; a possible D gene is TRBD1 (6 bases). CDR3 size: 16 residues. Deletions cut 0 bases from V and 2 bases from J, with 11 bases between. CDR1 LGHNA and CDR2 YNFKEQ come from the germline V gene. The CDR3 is CASSQETGQPGNTIYF. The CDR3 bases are TGTGCCAGCAGCCAAGAAACAGGGCAGCCTGGAAACACCATATATTTT.

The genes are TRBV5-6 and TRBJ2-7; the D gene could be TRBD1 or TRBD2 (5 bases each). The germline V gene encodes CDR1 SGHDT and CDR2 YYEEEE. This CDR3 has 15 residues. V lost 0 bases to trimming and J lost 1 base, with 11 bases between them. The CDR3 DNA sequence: TGTGCCAGCAGCTTGGGGGGGAGCGGTTCCTACGAGCAGTACTTC. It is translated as CASSLGGSGSYEQYF.

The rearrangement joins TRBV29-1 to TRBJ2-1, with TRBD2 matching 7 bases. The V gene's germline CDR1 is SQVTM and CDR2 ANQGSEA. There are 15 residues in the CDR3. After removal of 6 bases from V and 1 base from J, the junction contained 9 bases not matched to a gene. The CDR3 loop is CSVGTRGGSYNEQFF. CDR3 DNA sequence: TGCAGCGTGGGGACCCGGGGAGGGTCCTACAATGAGCAGTTCTTC.

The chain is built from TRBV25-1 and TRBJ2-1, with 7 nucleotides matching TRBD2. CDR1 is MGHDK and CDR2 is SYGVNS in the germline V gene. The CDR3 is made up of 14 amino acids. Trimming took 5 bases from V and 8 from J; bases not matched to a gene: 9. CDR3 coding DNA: TGTGCCAGCAGTCACGGTGGGGGGGGACATGAGCAGTTCTTC. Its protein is CASSHGGGGHEQFF.

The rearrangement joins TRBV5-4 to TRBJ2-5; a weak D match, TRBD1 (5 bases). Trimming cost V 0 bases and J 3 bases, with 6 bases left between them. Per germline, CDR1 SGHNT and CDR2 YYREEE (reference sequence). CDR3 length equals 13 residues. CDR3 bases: TGTGCCAGCAGCTTGGGGACAAAAGAGACCCAGTACTTC. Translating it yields CASSLGTKETQYF.

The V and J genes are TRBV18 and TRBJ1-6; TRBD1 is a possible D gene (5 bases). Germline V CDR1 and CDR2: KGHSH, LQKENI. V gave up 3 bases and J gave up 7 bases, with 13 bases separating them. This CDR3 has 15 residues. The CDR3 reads CASSPDPAGNSPLHF. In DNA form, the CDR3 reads TGTGCCAGCTCACCTGACCCGGCAGGGAATTCACCCCTCCACTTT.

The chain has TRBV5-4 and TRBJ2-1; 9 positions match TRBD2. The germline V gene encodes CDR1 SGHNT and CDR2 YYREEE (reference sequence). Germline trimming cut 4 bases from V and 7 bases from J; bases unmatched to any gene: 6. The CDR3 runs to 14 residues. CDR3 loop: CASSRTSATNEQFF. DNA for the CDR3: TGTGCCAGCAGCCGGACTAGCGCAACTAATGAGCAGTTCTTC.

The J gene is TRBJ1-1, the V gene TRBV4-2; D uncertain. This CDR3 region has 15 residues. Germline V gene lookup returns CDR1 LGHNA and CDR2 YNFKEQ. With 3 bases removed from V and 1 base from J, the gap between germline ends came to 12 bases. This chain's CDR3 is CASSQAVKGNTEAFF. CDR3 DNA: TGTGCCAGCAGCCAGGCGGTAAAGGGGAACACTGAAGCTTTCTTT.

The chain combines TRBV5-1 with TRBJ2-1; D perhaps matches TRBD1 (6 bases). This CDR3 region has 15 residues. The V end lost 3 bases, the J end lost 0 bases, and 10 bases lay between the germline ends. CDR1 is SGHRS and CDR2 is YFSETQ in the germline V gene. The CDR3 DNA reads TGCGCCAGCAGCTATGACAGGAGCTCCTACAATGAGCAGTTCTTC. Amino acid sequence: CASSYDRSSYNEQFF.

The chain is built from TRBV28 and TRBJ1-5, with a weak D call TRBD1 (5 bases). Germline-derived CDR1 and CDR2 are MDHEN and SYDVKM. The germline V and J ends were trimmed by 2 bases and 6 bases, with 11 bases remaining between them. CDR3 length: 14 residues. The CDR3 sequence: CASSLIWDSQPQHF. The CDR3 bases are TGTGCCAGCAGTTTAATCTGGGACTCTCAGCCCCAGCATTTT.

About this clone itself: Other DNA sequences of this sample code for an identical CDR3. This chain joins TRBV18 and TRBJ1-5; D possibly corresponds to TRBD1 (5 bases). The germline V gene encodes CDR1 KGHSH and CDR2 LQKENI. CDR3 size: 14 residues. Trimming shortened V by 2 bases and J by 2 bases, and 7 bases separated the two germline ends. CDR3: CASSPGGGNQPQHF. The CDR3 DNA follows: TGTGCCAGCTCACCAGGGGGAGGCAATCAGCCCCAGCATTTT.